This T cell receptor (beta chain) is from a study of cytomegalovirus exposure and HLA in healthy donors. Study findings and constraints: Previously analyzed data showed that most TCR beta V segments were productive at a frequency of about 87% or about 30%.

Note on this clone: The antigen is unknown.

Primers included in the PCR were 60 Vbeta and 13 Jbeta primers. Methods used by the authors: Later, 65 million to 85 million unique TCR beta chains were counted in an analysis, and roughly 10 million of them were shared. Measured with immunoSEQ multiplex PCR; TCRdb has only the in-frame clones, and not every one. D and trimming come from the DNA, and the V and J calls and clone size come from that table. The sample contains about 220,000 clones, about 74% of which appear only once. Germline V CDR1 and CDR2: SGHNT, YYREEE (reference sequence). Trimming removed 2 bases at V and 4 bases at J, with 13 bases between. This CDR3 has 15 amino acids.

The TCR originated in a woman in her 30s in good health and CMV-seronegative. The sample was PBMCs. This chain connects TRBV5-4 to TRBJ2-1; D remains unclear. The CDR3 DNA reads as TGTGCCAGCAGCTTTACTGGCGGAACTTACAATGAGCAGTTCTTC. Translation: CASSFTGGTYNEQFF.